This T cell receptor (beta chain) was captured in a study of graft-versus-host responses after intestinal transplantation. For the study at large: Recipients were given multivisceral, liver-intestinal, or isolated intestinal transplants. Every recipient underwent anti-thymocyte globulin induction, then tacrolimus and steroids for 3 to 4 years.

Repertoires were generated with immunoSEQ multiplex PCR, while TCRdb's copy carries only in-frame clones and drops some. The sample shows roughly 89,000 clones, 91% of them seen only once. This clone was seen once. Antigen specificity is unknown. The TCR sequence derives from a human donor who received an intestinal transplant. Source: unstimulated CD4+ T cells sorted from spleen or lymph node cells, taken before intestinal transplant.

CDR3 region: CASSLAGLASTDTQYF. The CDR3 DNA is TGTGCCAGCAGCTTAGCCGGGTTAGCTAGCACAGATACGCAGTATTTT. The chain has TRBV7-2 and TRBJ2-3; D is ambiguous. The CDR3 is 16 residues long. Germline loops: CDR1 SGHTA, CDR2 FQGNSA. The V gene lost 0 bases and the J gene lost 0 bases, with 10 bases spanning the gap.